These 17 T cell receptor beta chains share one sample of origin, sequenced in a study of T cell changes during pregnancy in multiple sclerosis. Data came from immunoSEQ multiplex PCR; TCRdb stores just in-frame clones and leaves some out. The sample has roughly 75,000 clones, around nine tenths seen once; the top ten hold approximately 2%. The starting material was peripheral blood, obtained before pregnancy. These receptors originate from a female donor with multiple sclerosis, enrolled in a pregnancy study.

This clone has only a few counts. This rearrangement joins TRBV6-6 to TRBJ1-6, with TRBD1 as a possible D gene (5 bases). Germline loops: CDR1 MNHNY, CDR2 SVGAGI (reference sequence). The CDR3 runs 15 residues. Trimming took 8 bases from V and 6 from J, leaving 17 bases between them. This CDR3 reads CASCQGGVGNSPLHF. In DNA, the CDR3 is TGTGCCAGCTGCCAGGGAGGGGTGGGTAATTCACCCCTCCACTTT.

The chain joins TRBV11-1 to TRBJ2-1; unclear D gene. V dropped 2 bases and J dropped 6 bases, with 14 bases sitting between them. This CDR3 is 15 amino acids long. Germline V gene data show CDR1 as SGHAT and CDR2 as FQDESV (reference sequence). Written as DNA, the CDR3 is TGTGCCAGCAGCTTATTGTCCCGACGAGGCAATGAGCAGTTCTTC. Translating it yields CASSLLSRRGNEQFF.

In this sample, this clone turned up a few times. This sequence joins TRBV10-3 and TRBJ1-2; D uncertain. Trimming removed 5 bases at V and 11 bases at J, with 12 bases between. The V gene's germline CDR1 is ENHRY and CDR2 SYGVKD. This CDR3 has 11 residues. The DNA of the CDR3 is TGTGCCATCAGTCAATCTAGACTTTACACCTTC. It translates to CAISQSRLYTF.

V and J are TRBV30 and TRBJ1-1, with D possibly TRBD1 on 6 matching bases. Germline lookup yields CDR1 GTSNPN and CDR2 SVGIG (reference sequence). Deletions cut 2 bases from V and 1 base from J, with 14 bases between. The CDR3 is 15 amino acids. The CDR3 nucleotides are TGTGCCTGGAGTACTAACAGGGTCGGGAACACTGAAGCTTTCTTT. Protein sequence: CAWSTNRVGNTEAFF.

This clone was seen many times. This chain joins TRBV18 and TRBJ1-2; D gene ambiguous. The germline gives CDR1 KGHSH, CDR2 LQKENI. Trimming removed 1 base from V and 5 bases from J, with 14 bases in between. This CDR3 spans 15 amino acids. CDR3 amino acids: CASSPQVAGQYGYTF. Here the CDR3 DNA reads TGTGCCAGCTCACCACAGGTCGCAGGCCAGTATGGCTACACCTTC.

This clone was counted a single time. This rearrangement joins TRBV7-9 to TRBJ2-1, with D possibly matching TRBD2 (6 bases). The CDR3 is made up of 15 amino acids. The germline CDR1 and CDR2 sequences are SEHNR and FQNEAQ (reference sequence). Trimming stripped 5 bases from V and 6 bases from J, with 17 bases between. The CDR3 DNA reads TGTGCCAGCAGCCTACTAGCATTCGTGGGCAATGAGCAGTTCTTC. It codes for CASSLLAFVGNEQFF.

The V and J genes are TRBV6-1 and TRBJ2-1; 7 positions match TRBD1. The CDR3 consists of 15 residues. V lost 7 bases to trimming and J lost 2 bases; unmatched junction nucleotides: 8. Germline V gives CDR1 MNHNS, CDR2 SASEGT. CDR3 amino acids: CASIRQGIPYNEQFF. The CDR3 nucleotides read TGTGCCAGCATCAGACAGGGAATCCCCTACAATGAGCAGTTCTTC.

The chain joins TRBV5-1 to TRBJ2-7, with 9 bases matching TRBD2. V was pared by 4 bases and J by 7 bases, with 3 bases of the junction left unmatched. The CDR3 contains 12 residues. From germline, CDR1 is SGHRS and CDR2 YFSETQ. The CDR3 DNA sequence: TGCGCCAGCAGCCGCGGGGGGGCTGAGCAGTACTTC. It translates to CASSRGGAEQYF. Full variable domain (remainder filled in from reference TRBV5-1 and TRBJ2-7): KAGVTQTPRYLIKTRGQQVTLSCSPISGHRSVSWYQQTPGQGLQFLFEYFSETQRNKGNFPGRFSGRQFSNSRSEMNVSTLELGDSALYLCASSRGGAEQYFGPGTRLTVT.

This clone was seen just once. The chain couples TRBV5-4 to TRBJ2-3, with 10 bases aligning to TRBD2. Germline V gives CDR1 SGHNT, CDR2 YYREEE (reference sequence). The CDR3 has 15 residues. The trim removed 1 base at V and 1 base at J, leaving 0 bases unmatched. This CDR3 reads CASSLTSGGTDTQYF. In DNA form, the CDR3 reads TGTGCCAGCAGCTTGACTAGCGGGGGCACAGATACGCAGTATTTT.

This chain joins TRBV19 and TRBJ1-1; D gene uncertain. This CDR3 is built from 13 residues. Per germline, CDR1 LNHDA and CDR2 SQIVND (reference sequence). V shed 6 bases and J shed 0 bases, with 8 bases lying between them. Here the CDR3 reads CASSDTLNTEAFF. The CDR3 DNA follows: TGTGCCAGTAGCGACACGCTGAACACTGAAGCTTTCTTT.

V gene TRBV18 combines with J gene TRBJ2-4, with 12 bases matching TRBD1. Trimming cost V 5 bases and J 1 base; bases outside gene matches: 15. CDR1 and CDR2 (germline): KGHSH, LQKENI. The CDR3 is 20 amino acids. The CDR3 is CASSALTWDRGRLAKNIQYF. DNA for the CDR3: TGTGCCAGCTCAGCACTTACGTGGGACAGGGGGCGCTTGGCCAAAAACATTCAGTACTTC.

The J gene is TRBJ2-1, the V gene TRBV28; 7 bases map to TRBD1. V lost 6 bases to trimming and J lost 3 bases; unmatched junction nucleotides: 5. This CDR3 has 14 amino acids. In germline, CDR1 is MDHEN, CDR2 SYDVKM. CDR3 protein: CASSLQGSYNEQFF. CDR3 nucleotide sequence: TGTGCCAGCAGCCTACAGGGGAGCTACAATGAGCAGTTCTTC.

This rearrangement joins TRBV18 to TRBJ1-1; the match to TRBD1 covers 10 bases. CDR3 size: 15 residues. J lost 5 bases, V lost 2 bases, and 5 bases had no gene match. In germline, CDR1 is KGHSH, CDR2 LQKENI. In DNA, the CDR3 is TGTGCCAGCTCACCAGGGACAGGGGAAGGGACTGAAGCTTTCTTT. It encodes CASSPGTGEGTEAFF. The variable domain in full, completed from reference TRBV18 and TRBJ1-1, reads NAGVMQNPRHLVRRRGQEARLRCSPMKGHSHVYWYRQLPEEGLKFMVYLQKENIIDESGMPKERFSAEFPKEGPSILRIQQVVRGDSAAYFCASSPGTGEGTEAFFGQGTRLTVV.

The V call is TRBV4-1, the J call TRBJ1-5; 7 positions match TRBD1. The CDR3 has 15 residues. Germline V gives CDR1 MGHRA, CDR2 YSYEKL. Unmatched junction bases numbered 8, after V lost 5 bases and J lost 4 bases. DNA of the CDR3: TGCGCCAGCAGCTTTCGACAGGGTAATAATCAGCCCCAGCATTTT. Residues: CASSFRQGNNQPQHF.

The DNA of the CDR3 is TGTGCCAGCAGCTCCGGGAGGGGGTGGGACACCGGGGAGCTGTTTTTT. Its translation is CASSSGRGWDTGELFF. The chain links TRBV9 to TRBJ2-2, with TRBD2 identical over 8 bases. CDR3 length: 16 residues. Germline loops: CDR1 SGDLS, CDR2 YYNGEE. Trimming cost V 4 bases and J 3 bases; bases outside gene matches: 8. Full variable domain (rest looked up from reference TRBV9 and TRBJ2-2): DSGVTQTPKHLITATGQRVTLRCSPRSGDLSVYWYQQSLDQGLQFLIQYYNGEERAKGNILERFSAQQFPDLHSELNLSSLELGDSALYFCASSSGRGWDTGELFFGEGSRLTVL.

This sequence joins TRBV27 and TRBJ1-2; a possible D gene is TRBD1 (6 bases). Germline CDR1 reads MNHEY; CDR2 reads SMNVEV (reference sequence). The CDR3 consists of 15 residues. V was cut by 1 base and J by 4 bases, with 13 bases left in between. The CDR3 spells CASSLYAGAGYGYTF. The CDR3 DNA sequence: TGTGCCAGCAGTTTATATGCAGGGGCGGGCTATGGCTACACCTTC.

This sequence joins TRBV7-2 and TRBJ2-5, with 11 bases fitting TRBD1. The J segment lost 5 bases and the V segment lost 4 bases, leaving 6 bases of the junction unmatched. The germline V gene encodes CDR1 SGHTA and CDR2 FQGNSA. The CDR3 covers 15 residues. The CDR3 here is CASSSGQGAWETQYF. Written as DNA, the CDR3 is TGTGCCAGCAGCTCCGGACAGGGGGCGTGGGAGACCCAGTACTTC.